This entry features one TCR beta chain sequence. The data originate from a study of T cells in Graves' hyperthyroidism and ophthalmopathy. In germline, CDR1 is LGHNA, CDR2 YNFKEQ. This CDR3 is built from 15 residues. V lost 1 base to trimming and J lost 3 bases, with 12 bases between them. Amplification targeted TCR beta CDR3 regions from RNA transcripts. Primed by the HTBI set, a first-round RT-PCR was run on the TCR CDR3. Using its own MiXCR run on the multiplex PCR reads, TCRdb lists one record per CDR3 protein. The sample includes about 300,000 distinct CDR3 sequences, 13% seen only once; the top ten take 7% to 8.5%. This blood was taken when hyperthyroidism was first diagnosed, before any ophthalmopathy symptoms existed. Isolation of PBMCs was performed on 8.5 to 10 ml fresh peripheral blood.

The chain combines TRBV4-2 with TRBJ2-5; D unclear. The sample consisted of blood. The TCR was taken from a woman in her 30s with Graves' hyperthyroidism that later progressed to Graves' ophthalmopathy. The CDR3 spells CASSQVGVLEETQYF. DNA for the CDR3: TGTGCCAGCAGCCAAGTTGGGGTATTAGAAGAGACCCAGTACTTC.